The rows below give T cell receptor beta chains drawn from one sample of a study of CD4+ T cells in melanoma. Repertoires were generated with immunoSEQ multiplex PCR, while TCRdb's copy carries only in-frame clones and drops some. Found here are about 140,000 clones, about nine tenths of them singletons; the top ten hold about 1.5%. All receptors come from a human donor with melanoma. Both conserved end residues are part of each CDR3. D genes are given only for firm matches. Clone size appears in some rows only: once, few, many, or a class for an expanded clone.

abundance: NA
j_gene: TRBJ2-2
v_gene: TRBV5-1
d_gene: NA
CDR3nt: TGCGCCAGCAGCGTTGGCAGCGTTTCTACCGGGGAGCTGTTTTTT
CDR3aa: CASSVGSVSTGELFF

abundance: NA
j_gene: TRBJ2-2
v_gene: TRBV19
d_gene: NA
CDR3nt: TGTGCCAGTAGTAGGGCAGGGTGGACCGGGGAGCTGTTTTTT
CDR3aa: CASSRAGWTGELFF

abundance: NA
j_gene: TRBJ1-5
v_gene: TRBV2
d_gene: NA
CDR3nt: TGTGCCAGCATGGGGCAGCCAGATCAGCCCCAGCATTTT
CDR3aa: CASMGQPDQPQHF

abundance: NA
j_gene: TRBJ1-4
v_gene: TRBV9
d_gene: TRBD1
CDR3nt: TGTGCCAGCAGCCTGACCGGGACAGAAAGTGAAAAACTGTTTTTT
CDR3aa: CASSLTGTESEKLFF

abundance: NA
j_gene: TRBJ2-5
v_gene: TRBV5-1
d_gene: NA
CDR3nt: TGCGCCAGCAGCCCCTCGCTATCCGGGGAGACCCAGTACTTC
CDR3aa: CASSPSLSGETQYF

abundance: NA
j_gene: TRBJ1-1
v_gene: TRBV4-1
d_gene: TRBD1
CDR3nt: TGCGCCAGCAGCCAAGCTGACAGGGATAGGACTTTCTTT
CDR3aa: CASSQADRDRTFF

abundance: NA
j_gene: TRBJ1-6
v_gene: TRBV6-5
d_gene: TRBD1
CDR3nt: TGTGCCAGCAGGGCGGACAGGGGGTTTTATTCACCCCTCCACTTT
CDR3aa: CASRADRGFYSPLHF

abundance: NA
j_gene: TRBJ2-2
v_gene: TRBV28
d_gene: NA
CDR3nt: TGTGCCAGCAGTTTATATGGACAGTACACCGGGGAGCTGTTTTTT
CDR3aa: CASSLYGQYTGELFF

abundance: NA
j_gene: TRBJ2-7
v_gene: TRBV6-5
d_gene: NA
CDR3nt: TGTGCCAGCAGTTTAGGGACACTCCTGGACACCCTCAACTTC
CDR3aa: CASSLGTLLDTLNF

abundance: NA
j_gene: TRBJ2-3
v_gene: TRBV11-3
d_gene: TRBD2
CDR3nt: TGTGCCAGCAGCCCTAGTGGCGGGGGGGATACAGATACGCAGTATTTT
CDR3aa: CASSPSGGGDTDTQYF

abundance: NA
j_gene: TRBJ2-5
v_gene: TRBV5-1
d_gene: TRBD2
CDR3nt: TGCGCCAGCAGCTCCCCTCTAGCGGGGGACCAAGAGACCCAGTACTTC
CDR3aa: CASSSPLAGDQETQYF

abundance: NA
j_gene: TRBJ2-2
v_gene: TRBV12-1
d_gene: NA
CDR3nt: TGTGCCAGCAGCTTTGTCCCGGGGGACAGACAGAAACCAGCAATATACACGAACACCGGGGAGCTGTTTTTT
CDR3aa: CASSFVPGDRQKPAIYTNTGELFF

abundance: few
j_gene: TRBJ2-7
v_gene: TRBV6-5
d_gene: TRBD1
CDR3nt: TGTGCCAGCAGAGAGAGGGACAGGATCTCCTACGAGCAGTACTTC
CDR3aa: CASRERDRISYEQYF